Below are 15 T cell receptor beta chains sequenced from a single sample in a study of tumor-infiltrating lymphocytes in localized non-small cell lung cancer. Assay used: immunoSEQ multiplex PCR; TCRdb lists only in-frame clones, some missing. The sample includes around 9,600 clones, 70% to 85% of them seen just once. The sequenced material came from lung tumor tissue. The receptors derive from a human donor with non-small cell lung cancer.

CDR3 nucleotide sequence: TGTGCCTGGCGCCCCCGGGGGCTTTATAGCAATCAGCCCCAGCATTTT. Encoded protein: CAWRPRGLYSNQPQHF. The chain carries TRBV30 and TRBJ1-5; possibly TRBD1 for D (6 bases). V was clipped by 5 bases and J by 0 bases, with 17 bases between them. This CDR3 has 16 amino acids. Per germline, CDR1 GTSNPN and CDR2 SVGIG (reference sequence).

The genes are TRBV4-2 and TRBJ2-5; 7 positions match TRBD2. The CDR3 has 15 amino acids. V was pared by 5 bases and J by 4 bases, with 10 bases of the junction left unmatched. The germline V gene encodes CDR1 LGHNA and CDR2 YNFKEQ. The CDR3 DNA is TGTGCCAGCAGCTCGGACGGGGGGTCAGGAGAGACCCAGTACTTC. This gives the protein CASSSDGGSGETQYF.

V usage is TRBV6-6 and J usage is TRBJ1-2; D not certain. This CDR3 comprises 14 residues. Per the germline V gene, CDR1 is MNHNY and CDR2 is SVGAGI (reference sequence). V shed 6 bases and J shed 5 bases, with 16 bases lying between them. The CDR3 sequence: CASSLADEYYGYTF. The CDR3, as DNA: TGTGCCAGCAGCCTGGCAGACGAATATTATGGCTACACCTTC.

The V call is TRBV5-6, the J call TRBJ1-3, with D maybe TRBD1 (5 bases). Per the germline V gene, CDR1 is SGHDT and CDR2 is YYEEEE. V was trimmed by 3 bases and J by 4 bases, leaving 11 bases between them. This CDR3 is built from 14 residues. CDR3 DNA: TGTGCCAGCAGCTCCACCCCAGGGGGAAACACCATATATTTT. It yields the protein CASSSTPGGNTIYF.

The V gene is TRBV10-3, the J gene TRBJ2-3, with TRBD1 matching over 7 bases. Germline values: CDR1 ENHRY, CDR2 SYGVKD. V was pared by 7 bases and J by 0 bases, with 13 bases of the junction left unmatched. CDR3 length: 17 residues. DNA of the CDR3: TGTGCCATCAAACGAACGGGACAGTTTACTAGCACAGATACGCAGTATTTT. Amino acids: CAIKRTGQFTSTDTQYF.

V and J are TRBV5-1 and TRBJ2-1; D tentatively fits TRBD1 or TRBD2 (6 bases each). The CDR3 is 17 amino acids. Germline V gene sequence: CDR1 SGHRS, CDR2 YFSETQ. V was cut by 0 bases and J by 6 bases, with 19 bases left in between. The DNA for the CDR3 is TGCGCCAGCAGCTTGGGGGGCAGCGTAGGGGGACTCAATGAGCAGTTCTTC. Encoded protein: CASSLGGSVGGLNEQFF. Full variable domain (remainder filled in from reference TRBV5-1 and TRBJ2-1): KAGVTQTPRYLIKTRGQQVTLSCSPISGHRSVSWYQQTPGQGLQFLFEYFSETQRNKGNFPGRFSGRQFSNSRSEMNVSTLELGDSALYLCASSLGGSVGGLNEQFFGPGTRLTVL.

The CDR3 region has the DNA TGTGCCAGCAGTACTCATGGGGACAGGGGTGGCTACACCTTC. Translating it yields CASSTHGDRGGYTF. The rearrangement links TRBV25-1 to TRBJ1-2; TRBD1 agrees at 10 bases. The CDR3 covers 14 residues. The germline CDR1 and CDR2 sequences are MGHDK and SYGVNS. V dropped 5 bases and J dropped 7; count of bases not matched to a gene: 7.

The V gene is TRBV4-2, the J gene TRBJ2-3; 9 bases are shared with TRBD2. The CDR3 covers 16 residues. Per germline, CDR1 LGHNA and CDR2 YNFKEQ. The V and J ends lost 1 base and 10 bases, in that order; junction bases with no gene match: 12. CDR3 in DNA: TGTGCCAGCAGCCAAGTGGCGCCTAGCGGGGAGAAGGCGCAGTATTTT. Its translation: CASSQVAPSGEKAQYF.

The chain couples TRBV30 to TRBJ2-5, with D unresolved. This CDR3 comprises 12 residues. Per the germline V gene, CDR1 is GTSNPN and CDR2 is SVGIG (reference sequence). The ends were cut back, 0 bases at V and 5 bases at J, with 7 bases in the middle. This chain's CDR3 is CAWSVRVETQYF. The CDR3 DNA reads as TGTGCCTGGAGTGTAAGGGTGGAGACCCAGTACTTC. Complete variable domain (other parts from reference TRBV30 and TRBJ2-5): SQTIHQWPATLVQPVGSPLSLECTVEGTSNPNLYWYRQAAGRGLQLLFYSVGIGQISSEVPQNLSASRPQDRQFILSSKKLLLSDSGFYLCAWSVRVETQYFGPGTRLLVL.

V and J are TRBV7-2 and TRBJ2-3; D is ambiguous. CDR3 length equals 12 residues. CDR1 is SGHTA and CDR2 is FQGNSA in the germline V gene. Trimming cost V 3 bases and J 0 bases, with 1 base left between them. This chain's CDR3 is CASSFSTDTQYF. As DNA, the CDR3 is TGTGCCAGCAGCTTTAGCACAGATACGCAGTATTTT.

The chain recombines TRBV27 with TRBJ2-7; 8 bases are a match to TRBD1. Germline V gene sequence: CDR1 MNHEY, CDR2 SMNVEV (reference sequence). This CDR3 spans 14 amino acids. After removal of 8 bases from V and 1 base from J, the junction contained 7 bases not matched to a gene. DNA for the CDR3: TGTGCCAGCTGGATGACAGGGGCGTCCTACGAGCAGTACTTC. This codes for CASWMTGASYEQYF.

The V call is TRBV6-4, the J call TRBJ2-1; no reliable D call. This CDR3 spans 14 amino acids. The germline V gene has CDR1 MRHNA and CDR2 SNTAGT. V was cut by 4 bases and J by 3 bases, with 10 bases left in between. The CDR3 DNA follows: TGTGCCAGCAGTGCCGTGGTGGACTACAATGAGCAGTTCTTC. This translates into CASSAVVDYNEQFF.

This clone came up a few times. This chain uses TRBV7-9 with TRBJ1-2, with a weak D call TRBD1 (5 bases). Germline V gene data show CDR1 as SEHNR and CDR2 as FQNEAQ (reference sequence). The V and J ends lost 1 base and 4 bases respectively, with 13 bases between them. The CDR3 loop spans 15 amino acids. CDR3 sequence: CASSLGQGQFYGYTF. The CDR3 DNA follows: TGTGCCAGCAGCTTAGGCCAGGGCCAGTTCTATGGCTACACCTTC.

The V call is TRBV5-1, the J call TRBJ1-1; D is unresolved. The V end lost 0 bases, the J end lost 2 bases, and 11 bases lay between the germline ends. This CDR3 region has 15 residues. The germline V gene has CDR1 SGHRS and CDR2 YFSETQ. The CDR3 region is CASSLVIGSNTEAFF. The CDR3 DNA sequence: TGCGCCAGCAGCTTGGTAATTGGCAGCAACACTGAAGCTTTCTTT.

The chain uses TRBV6-1 and TRBJ2-1, with 12 positions matching TRBD2. The CDR3 covers 14 residues. The germline V gene has CDR1 MNHNS and CDR2 SASEGT. V shed 10 bases and J 12 bases; nucleotides not matched to a gene: 13. CDR3 in amino acids: CAIPLTLAGGMQFF. CDR3 DNA sequence: TGTGCCATCCCCCTGACCCTAGCGGGGGGGATGCAGTTCTTC.